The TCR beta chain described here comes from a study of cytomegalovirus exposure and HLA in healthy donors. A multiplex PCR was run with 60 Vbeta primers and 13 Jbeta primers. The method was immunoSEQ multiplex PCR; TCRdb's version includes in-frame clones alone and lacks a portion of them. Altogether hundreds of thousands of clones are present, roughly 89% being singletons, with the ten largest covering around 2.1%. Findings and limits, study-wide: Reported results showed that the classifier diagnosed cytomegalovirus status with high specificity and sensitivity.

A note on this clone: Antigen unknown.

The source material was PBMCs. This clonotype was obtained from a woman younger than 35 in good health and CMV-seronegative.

The chain's CDR3 is CASSGTGWYTEAFF. The CDR3 DNA is TGCGCCAGCAGTGGGACAGGGTGGTACACTGAAGCTTTCTTT. The J gene is TRBJ1-1, the V gene TRBV5-1; 9 nucleotides match TRBD1. This CDR3 has 14 amino acids. V trimming: 5 bases; J trimming: 3 bases; junction bases outside the gene matches: 5. CDR1 is SGHRS, CDR2 YFSETQ, per germline. Full variable domain (outside the CDR3, taken from reference TRBV5-1 and TRBJ1-1): KAGVTQTPRYLIKTRGQQVTLSCSPISGHRSVSWYQQTPGQGLQFLFEYFSETQRNKGNFPGRFSGRQFSNSRSEMNVSTLELGDSALYLCASSGTGWYTEAFFGQGTRLTVV.